This T cell receptor beta chain came from a study of brain T cells in children with intractable seizures. Study-wide results and caveats: Pre- and post-surgery blood differed in depth, so pre-surgery absences may be undersampling.

Clones were read by immunoSEQ multiplex PCR, and TCRdb kept only the in-frame ones, dropping some. Here the sample spans around 80,000 clones, around 91% being singletons. Surgery cases with the highest brain T cell transcript signatures were chosen for sequencing. Details on this clone: What it binds is not known.

CDR3 size: 16 residues. V shed 6 bases and J shed 8 bases, with 25 bases lying between them. Looked up from germline, CDR1 is LNHDA and CDR2 is SQIVND (reference sequence). The sequenced sample was peripheral blood, obtained at surgery. The chain couples TRBV19 to TRBJ1-2; unclear D gene. This clonotype originated in a girl aged 2 to 9 with Rasmussen encephalitis and intractable seizures. CDR3 loop: CASSPDGSAPLWGYTF. DNA of the CDR3: TGTGCCAGTAGCCCCGACGGTTCCGCTCCCCTCTGGGGCTACACCTTC.